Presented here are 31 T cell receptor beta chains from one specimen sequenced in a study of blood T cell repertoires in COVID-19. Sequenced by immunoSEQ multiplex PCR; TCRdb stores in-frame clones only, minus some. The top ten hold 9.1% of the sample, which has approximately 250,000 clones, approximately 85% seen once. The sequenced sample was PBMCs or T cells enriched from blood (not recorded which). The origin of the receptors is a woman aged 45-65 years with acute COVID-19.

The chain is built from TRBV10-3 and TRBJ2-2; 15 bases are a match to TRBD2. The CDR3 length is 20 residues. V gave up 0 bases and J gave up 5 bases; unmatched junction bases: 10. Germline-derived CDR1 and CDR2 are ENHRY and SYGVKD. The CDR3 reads CAISESWTSGGASPTGELFF. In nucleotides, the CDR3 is TGTGCCATCAGTGAGTCTTGGACTAGCGGGGGGGCCTCACCGACCGGGGAGCTGTTTTTT.

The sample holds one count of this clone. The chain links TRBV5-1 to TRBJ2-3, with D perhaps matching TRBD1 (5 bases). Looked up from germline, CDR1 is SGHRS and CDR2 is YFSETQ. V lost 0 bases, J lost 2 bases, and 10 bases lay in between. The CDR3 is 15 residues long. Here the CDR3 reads CASSLGQIVTDTQYF. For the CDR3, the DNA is TGCGCCAGCAGCTTGGGACAGATAGTCACAGATACGCAGTATTTT.

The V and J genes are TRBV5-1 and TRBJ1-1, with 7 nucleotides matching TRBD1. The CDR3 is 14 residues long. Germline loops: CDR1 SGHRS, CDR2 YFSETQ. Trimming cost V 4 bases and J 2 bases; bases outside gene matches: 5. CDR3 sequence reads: CASSQGTVNTEAFF. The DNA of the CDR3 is TGCGCCAGCAGCCAGGGGACAGTTAACACTGAAGCTTTCTTT.

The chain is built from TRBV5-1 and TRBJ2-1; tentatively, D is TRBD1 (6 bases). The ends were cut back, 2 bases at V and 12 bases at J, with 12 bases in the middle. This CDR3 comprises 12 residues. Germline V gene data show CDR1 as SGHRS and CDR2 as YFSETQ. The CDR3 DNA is TGCGCCAGCAGCTTACAACAGGGTAGGCAGTTCTTC. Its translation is CASSLQQGRQFF.

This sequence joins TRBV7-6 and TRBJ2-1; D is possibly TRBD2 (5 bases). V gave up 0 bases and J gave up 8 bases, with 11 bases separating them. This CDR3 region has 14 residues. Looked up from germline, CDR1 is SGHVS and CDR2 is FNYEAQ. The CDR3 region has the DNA TGTGCCAGCAGCTTAGCGCACAGTAGCGATGAGCAGTTCTTC. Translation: CASSLAHSSDEQFF. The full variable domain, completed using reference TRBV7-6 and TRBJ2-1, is GAGVSQSPRYKVTKRGQDVALRCDPISGHVSLYWYRQALGQGPEFLTYFNYEAQQDKSGLPNDRFSAERPEGSISTLTIQRTEQRDSAMYRCASSLAHSSDEQFFGPGTRLTVL.

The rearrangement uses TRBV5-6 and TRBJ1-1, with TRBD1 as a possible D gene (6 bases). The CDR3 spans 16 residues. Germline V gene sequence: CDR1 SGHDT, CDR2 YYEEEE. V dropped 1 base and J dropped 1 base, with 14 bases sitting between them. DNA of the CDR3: TGTGCCAGCAGCTTGATATCGGCACAGGGGAACACTGAAGCTTTCTTT. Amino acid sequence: CASSLISAQGNTEAFF.

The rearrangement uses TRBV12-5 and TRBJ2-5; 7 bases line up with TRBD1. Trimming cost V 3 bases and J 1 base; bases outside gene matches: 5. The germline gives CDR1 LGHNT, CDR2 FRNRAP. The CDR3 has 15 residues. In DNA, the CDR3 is TGTGCTAGTGGTTTTGGACAGGCCTCCCAAGAGACCCAGTACTTC. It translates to CASGFGQASQETQYF.

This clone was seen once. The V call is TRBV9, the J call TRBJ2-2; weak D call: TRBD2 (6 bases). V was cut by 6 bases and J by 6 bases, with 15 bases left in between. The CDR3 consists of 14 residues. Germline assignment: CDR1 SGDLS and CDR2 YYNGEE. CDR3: CASTAGGYAGELFF. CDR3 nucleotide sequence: TGTGCCAGCACCGCTGGAGGGTATGCCGGGGAGCTGTTTTTT.

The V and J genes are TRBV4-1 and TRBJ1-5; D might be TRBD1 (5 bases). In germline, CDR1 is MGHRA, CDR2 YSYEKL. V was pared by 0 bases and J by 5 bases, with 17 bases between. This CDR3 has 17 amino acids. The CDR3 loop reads CASSQDLDSSIHQPQHF. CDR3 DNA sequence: TGCGCCAGCAGCCAAGATCTTGACAGCTCAATCCATCAGCCCCAGCATTTT.

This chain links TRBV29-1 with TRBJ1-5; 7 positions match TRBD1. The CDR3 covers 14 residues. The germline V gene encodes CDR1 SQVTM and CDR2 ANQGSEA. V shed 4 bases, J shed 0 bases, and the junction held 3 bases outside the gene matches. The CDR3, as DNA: TGCAGCGTTGGGGGACAGCATAGCAATCAGCCCCAGCATTTT. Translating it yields CSVGGQHSNQPQHF.

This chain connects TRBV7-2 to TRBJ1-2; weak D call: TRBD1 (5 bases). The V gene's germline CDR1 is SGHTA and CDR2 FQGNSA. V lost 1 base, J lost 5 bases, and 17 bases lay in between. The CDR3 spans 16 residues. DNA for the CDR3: TGTGCCAGCAGCTTAGATAGATTCAGGGTGTCTTATGGCTACACCTTC. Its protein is CASSLDRFRVSYGYTF.

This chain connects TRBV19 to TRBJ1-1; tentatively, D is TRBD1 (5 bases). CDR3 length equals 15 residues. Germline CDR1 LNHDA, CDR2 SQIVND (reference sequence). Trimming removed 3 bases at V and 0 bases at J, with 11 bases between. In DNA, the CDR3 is TGTGCCAGTAGTATCAGGGAAACCATGAACACTGAAGCTTTCTTT. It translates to CASSIRETMNTEAFF.

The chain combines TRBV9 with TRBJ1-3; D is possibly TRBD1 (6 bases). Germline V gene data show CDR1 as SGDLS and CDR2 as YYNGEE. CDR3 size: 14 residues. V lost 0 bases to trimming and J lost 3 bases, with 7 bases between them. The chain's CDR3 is CASSVAGDGNTIYF. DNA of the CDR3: TGTGCCAGCAGCGTAGCAGGGGATGGAAACACCATATATTTT.

The CDR3, as DNA: TGTGCCAGCAGCCCCGAACGAGGGTCCGAGCAGTACTTC. This codes for CASSPERGSEQYF. V gene TRBV9 combines with J gene TRBJ2-7, with a tentative D call TRBD2 (5 bases). V shed 4 bases and J shed 6 bases, with 14 bases lying between them. Per germline, CDR1 SGDLS and CDR2 YYNGEE. CDR3 size: 13 residues.

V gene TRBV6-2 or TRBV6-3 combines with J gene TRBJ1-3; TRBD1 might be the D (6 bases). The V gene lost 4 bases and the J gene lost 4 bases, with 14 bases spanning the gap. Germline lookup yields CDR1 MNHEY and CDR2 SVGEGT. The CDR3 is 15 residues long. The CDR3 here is CASSSSGASGNTIYF. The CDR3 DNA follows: TGTGCCAGCAGTTCATCAGGGGCATCAGGAAACACCATATATTTT.

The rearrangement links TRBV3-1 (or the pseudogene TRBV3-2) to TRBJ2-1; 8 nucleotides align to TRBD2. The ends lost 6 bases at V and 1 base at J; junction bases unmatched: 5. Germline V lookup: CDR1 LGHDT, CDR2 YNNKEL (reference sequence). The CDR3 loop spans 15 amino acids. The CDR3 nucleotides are TGTGCCAGCAGACCTAGCGGGCTGTCCTACAATGAGCAGTTCTTC. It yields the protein CASRPSGLSYNEQFF.

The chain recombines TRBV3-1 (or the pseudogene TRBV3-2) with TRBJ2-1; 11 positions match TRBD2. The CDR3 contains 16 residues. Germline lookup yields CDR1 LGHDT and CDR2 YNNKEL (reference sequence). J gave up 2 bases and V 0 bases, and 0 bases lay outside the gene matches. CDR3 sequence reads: CASSQELAGAYNEQFF. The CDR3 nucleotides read TGTGCCAGCAGCCAAGAACTAGCGGGGGCCTACAATGAGCAGTTCTTC.

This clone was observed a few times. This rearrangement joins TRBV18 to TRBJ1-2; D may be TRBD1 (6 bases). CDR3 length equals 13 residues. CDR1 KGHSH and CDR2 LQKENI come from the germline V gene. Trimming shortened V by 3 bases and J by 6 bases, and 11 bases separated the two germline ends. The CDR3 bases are TGTGCCAGCTCACCTAAACAGGGCCATGGCTACACCTTC. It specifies CASSPKQGHGYTF.

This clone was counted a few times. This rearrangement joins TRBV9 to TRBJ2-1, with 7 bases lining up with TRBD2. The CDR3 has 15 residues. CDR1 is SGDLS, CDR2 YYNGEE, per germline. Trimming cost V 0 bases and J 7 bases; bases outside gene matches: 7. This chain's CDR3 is CASSVEGSGWNEQFF. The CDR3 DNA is TGTGCCAGCAGCGTAGAGGGTAGCGGGTGGAATGAGCAGTTCTTC.

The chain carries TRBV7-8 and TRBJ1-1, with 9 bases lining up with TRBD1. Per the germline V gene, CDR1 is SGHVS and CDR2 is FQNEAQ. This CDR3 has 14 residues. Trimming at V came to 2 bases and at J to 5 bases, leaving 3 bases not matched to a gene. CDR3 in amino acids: CASSLTQGATEAFF. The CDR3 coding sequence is TGTGCCAGCAGCTTAACACAGGGGGCTACTGAAGCTTTCTTT.

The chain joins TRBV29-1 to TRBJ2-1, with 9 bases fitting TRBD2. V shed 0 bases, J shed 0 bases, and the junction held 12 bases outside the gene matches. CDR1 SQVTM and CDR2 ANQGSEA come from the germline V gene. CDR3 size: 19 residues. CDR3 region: CSVEDLSVGGGDSYNEQFF. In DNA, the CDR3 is TGCAGCGTTGAAGATCTATCGGTCGGCGGGGGGGACTCCTACAATGAGCAGTTCTTC.

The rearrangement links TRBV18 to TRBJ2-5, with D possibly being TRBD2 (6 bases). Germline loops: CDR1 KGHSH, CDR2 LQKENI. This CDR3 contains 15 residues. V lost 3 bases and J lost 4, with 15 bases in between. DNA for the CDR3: TGTGCCAGCTCACCCAGGCAGGGAGGAGGAGAGACCCAGTACTTC. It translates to CASSPRQGGGETQYF.

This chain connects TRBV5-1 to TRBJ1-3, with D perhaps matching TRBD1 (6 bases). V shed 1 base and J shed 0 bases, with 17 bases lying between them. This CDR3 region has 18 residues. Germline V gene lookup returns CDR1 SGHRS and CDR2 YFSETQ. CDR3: CASSLTAGTHASGNTIYF. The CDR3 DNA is TGCGCCAGCAGCTTGACTGCCGGGACACACGCCTCTGGAAACACCATATATTTT.

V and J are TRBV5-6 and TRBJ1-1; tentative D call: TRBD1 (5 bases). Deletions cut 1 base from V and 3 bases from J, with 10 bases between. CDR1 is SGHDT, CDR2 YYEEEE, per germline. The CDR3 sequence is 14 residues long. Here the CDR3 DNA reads TGTGCCAGCAGCTTGTGGGGGGTAGACACTGAAGCTTTCTTT. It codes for CASSLWGVDTEAFF. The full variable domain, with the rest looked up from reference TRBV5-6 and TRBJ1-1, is DAGVTQSPTHLIKTRGQQVTLRCSPKSGHDTVSWYQQALGQGPQFIFQYYEEEERQRGNFPDRFSGHQFPNYSSELNVNALLLGDSALYLCASSLWGVDTEAFFGQGTRLTVV.

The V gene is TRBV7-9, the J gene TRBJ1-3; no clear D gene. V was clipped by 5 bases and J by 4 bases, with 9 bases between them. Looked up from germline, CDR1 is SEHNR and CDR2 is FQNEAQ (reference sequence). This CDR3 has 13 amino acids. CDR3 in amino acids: CASSLMEGNTIYF. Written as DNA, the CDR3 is TGTGCCAGCAGCCTAATGGAGGGAAACACCATATATTTT.

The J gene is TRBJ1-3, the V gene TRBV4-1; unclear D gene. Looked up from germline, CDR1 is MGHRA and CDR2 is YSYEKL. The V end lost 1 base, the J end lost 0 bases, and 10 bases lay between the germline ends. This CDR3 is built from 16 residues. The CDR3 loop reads CASSQVWAPSGNTIYF. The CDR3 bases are TGCGCCAGCAGCCAAGTGTGGGCTCCCTCTGGAAACACCATATATTTT.

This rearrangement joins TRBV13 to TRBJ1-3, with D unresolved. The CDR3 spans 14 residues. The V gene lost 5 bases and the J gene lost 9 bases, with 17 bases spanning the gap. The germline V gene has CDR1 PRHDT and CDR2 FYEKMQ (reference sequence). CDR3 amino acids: CASSQLDGVSTIYF. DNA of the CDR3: TGTGCCAGCAGCCAACTCGACGGAGTCTCCACCATATATTTT.

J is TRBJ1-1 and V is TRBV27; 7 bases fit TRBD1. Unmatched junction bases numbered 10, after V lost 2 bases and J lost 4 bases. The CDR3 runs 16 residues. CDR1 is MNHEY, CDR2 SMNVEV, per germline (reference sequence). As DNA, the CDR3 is TGTGCCAGCAGTTTAAAACCGACAGGGCTGGGCACTGAAGCTTTCTTT. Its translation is CASSLKPTGLGTEAFF.

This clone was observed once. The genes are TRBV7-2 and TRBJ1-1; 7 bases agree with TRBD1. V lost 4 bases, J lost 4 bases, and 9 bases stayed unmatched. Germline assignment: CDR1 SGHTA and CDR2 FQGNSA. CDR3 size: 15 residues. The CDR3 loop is CASSSNRGRSTEAFF. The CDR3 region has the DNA TGTGCCAGCAGCTCGAACAGGGGTAGGAGCACTGAAGCTTTCTTT.

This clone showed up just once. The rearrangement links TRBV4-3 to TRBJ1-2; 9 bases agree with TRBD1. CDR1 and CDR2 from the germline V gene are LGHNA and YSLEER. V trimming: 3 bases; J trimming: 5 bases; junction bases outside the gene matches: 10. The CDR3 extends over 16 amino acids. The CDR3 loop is CASSHTQRGQGYGYTF. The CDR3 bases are TGCGCCAGCAGCCACACACAAAGGGGACAGGGTTATGGCTACACCTTC.

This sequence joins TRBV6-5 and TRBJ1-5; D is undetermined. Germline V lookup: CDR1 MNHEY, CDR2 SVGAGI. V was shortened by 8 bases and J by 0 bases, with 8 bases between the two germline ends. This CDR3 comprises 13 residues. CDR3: CASGEPSNQPQHF. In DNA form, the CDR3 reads TGTGCCAGCGGGGAGCCTAGCAATCAGCCCCAGCATTTT.